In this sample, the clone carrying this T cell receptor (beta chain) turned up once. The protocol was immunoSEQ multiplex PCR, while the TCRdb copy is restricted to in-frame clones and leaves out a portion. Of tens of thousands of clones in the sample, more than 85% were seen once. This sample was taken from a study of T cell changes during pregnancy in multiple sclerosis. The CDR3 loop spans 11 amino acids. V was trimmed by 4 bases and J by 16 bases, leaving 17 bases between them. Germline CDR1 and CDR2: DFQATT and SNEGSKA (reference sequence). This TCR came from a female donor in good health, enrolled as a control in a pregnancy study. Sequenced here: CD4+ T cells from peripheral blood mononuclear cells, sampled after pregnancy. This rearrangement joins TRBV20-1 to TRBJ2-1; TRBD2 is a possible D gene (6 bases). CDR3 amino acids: CSAKLALRNFF. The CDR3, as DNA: TGCAGTGCTAAACTAGCCCTCCGTAATTTCTTC.